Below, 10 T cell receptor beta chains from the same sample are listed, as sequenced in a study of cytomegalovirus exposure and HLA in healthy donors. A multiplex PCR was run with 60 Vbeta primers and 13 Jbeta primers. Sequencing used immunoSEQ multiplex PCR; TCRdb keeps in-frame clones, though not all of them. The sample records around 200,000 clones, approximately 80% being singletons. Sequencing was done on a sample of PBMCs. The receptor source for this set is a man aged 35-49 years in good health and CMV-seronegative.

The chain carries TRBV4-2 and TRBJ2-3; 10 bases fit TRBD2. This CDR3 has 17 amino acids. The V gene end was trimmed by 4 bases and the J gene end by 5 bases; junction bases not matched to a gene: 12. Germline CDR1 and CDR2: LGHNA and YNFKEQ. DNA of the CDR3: TGTGCCAGCAGCCCCGCTGGGCAGCGGGGGGGCGTAGATACGCAGTATTTT. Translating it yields CASSPAGQRGGVDTQYF.

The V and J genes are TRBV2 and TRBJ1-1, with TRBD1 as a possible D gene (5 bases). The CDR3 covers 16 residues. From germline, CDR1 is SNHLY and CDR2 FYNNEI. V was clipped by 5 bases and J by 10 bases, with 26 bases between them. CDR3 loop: CASSNFGASSGVRAFF. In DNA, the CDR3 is TGTGCCAGCAGTAACTTCGGGGCCTCCTCGGGGGTAAGAGCTTTCTTT.

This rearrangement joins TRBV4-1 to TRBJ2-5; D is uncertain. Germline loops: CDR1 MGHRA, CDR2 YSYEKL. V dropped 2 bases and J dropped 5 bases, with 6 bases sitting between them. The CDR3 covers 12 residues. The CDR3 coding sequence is TGCGCCAGCAGCCAAACCGGGGAGACCCAGTACTTC. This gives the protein CASSQTGETQYF.

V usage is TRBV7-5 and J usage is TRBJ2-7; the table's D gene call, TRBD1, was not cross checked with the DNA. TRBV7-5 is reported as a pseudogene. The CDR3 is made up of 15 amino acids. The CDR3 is CVRSLRAGQFYEQYF. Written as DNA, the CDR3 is TGTGTCAGAAGCTTAAGGGCGGGACAGTTCTACGAGCAGTACTTC.

This CDR3 is CSVGTGVITGELFF. The CDR3 coding sequence is TGCAGCGTTGGGACAGGGGTAATCACCGGGGAGCTGTTTTTT. The J gene is TRBJ2-2, the V gene TRBV29-1, with 9 bases aligning to TRBD1. CDR1 is SQVTM and CDR2 is ANQGSEA in the germline V gene. This CDR3 spans 14 amino acids. The junction had 4 bases not matched to a gene; V was cut back by 4 bases and J by 4 bases.

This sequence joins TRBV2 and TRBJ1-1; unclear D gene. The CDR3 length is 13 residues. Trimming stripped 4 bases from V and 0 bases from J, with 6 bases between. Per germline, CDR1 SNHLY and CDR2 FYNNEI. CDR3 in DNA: TGTGCCAGCAGTGCAGGTATGAACACTGAAGCTTTCTTT. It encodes CASSAGMNTEAFF. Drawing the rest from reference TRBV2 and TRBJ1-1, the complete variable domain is EPEVTQTPSHQVTQMGQEVILRCVPISNHLYFYWYRQILGQKVEFLVSFYNNEISEKSEIFDDQFSVERPDGSNFTLKIRSTKLEDSAMYFCASSAGMNTEAFFGQGTRLTVV.

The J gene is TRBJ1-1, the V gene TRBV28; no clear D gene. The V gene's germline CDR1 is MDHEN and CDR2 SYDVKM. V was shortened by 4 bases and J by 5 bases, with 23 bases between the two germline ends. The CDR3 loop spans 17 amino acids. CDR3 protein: CASSSPPGGGRETEAFF. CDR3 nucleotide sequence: TGTGCCAGCAGTTCACCCCCCGGAGGAGGCAGAGAAACTGAAGCTTTCTTT.

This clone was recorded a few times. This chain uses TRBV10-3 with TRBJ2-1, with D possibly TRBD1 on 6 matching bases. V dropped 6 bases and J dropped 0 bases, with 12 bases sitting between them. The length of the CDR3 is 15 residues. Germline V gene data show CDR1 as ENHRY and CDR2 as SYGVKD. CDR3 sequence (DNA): TGTGCCATCAGAATCCAGGGGAGCTCCTACAATGAGCAGTTCTTC. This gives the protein CAIRIQGSSYNEQFF.

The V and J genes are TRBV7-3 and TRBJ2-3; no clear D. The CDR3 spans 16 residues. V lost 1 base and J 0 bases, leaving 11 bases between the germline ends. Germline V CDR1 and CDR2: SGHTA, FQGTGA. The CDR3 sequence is CASSLKVKPSTDTQYF. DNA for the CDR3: TGTGCCAGCAGCTTAAAAGTGAAGCCTAGCACAGATACGCAGTATTTT.

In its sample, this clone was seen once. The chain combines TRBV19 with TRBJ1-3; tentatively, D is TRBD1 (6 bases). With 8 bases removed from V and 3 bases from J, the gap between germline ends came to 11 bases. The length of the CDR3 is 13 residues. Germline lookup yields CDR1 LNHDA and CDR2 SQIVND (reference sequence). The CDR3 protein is CASSGTYGNTIYF. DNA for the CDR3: TGTGCCAGTTCCGGGACATATGGAAACACCATATATTTT.